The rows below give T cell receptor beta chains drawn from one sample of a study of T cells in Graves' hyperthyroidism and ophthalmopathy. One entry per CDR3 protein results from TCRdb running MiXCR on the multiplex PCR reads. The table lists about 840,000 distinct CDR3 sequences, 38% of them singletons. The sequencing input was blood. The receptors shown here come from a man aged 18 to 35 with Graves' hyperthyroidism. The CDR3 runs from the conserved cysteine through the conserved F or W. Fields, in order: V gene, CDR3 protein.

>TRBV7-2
CASSLQGSECEQYF
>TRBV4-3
CASSQEETSYEQYF
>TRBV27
CASRAGRNSYEQYF
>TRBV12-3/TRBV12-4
CASSGEAGGSLDTQYF
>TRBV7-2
CASSPYPAARSYEQYF
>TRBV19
CASSIDGDTEAFF
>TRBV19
CASGADQPQHF
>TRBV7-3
CASSPGDRGGYTF
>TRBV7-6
CASSLMPGSNTGELFF
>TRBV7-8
CASSLASGRAFVTQYF
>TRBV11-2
CASSLAGANNYGYTF
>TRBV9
CASSPAPPEAFF
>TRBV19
CASSMGLADQETQYF
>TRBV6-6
CASSYPPGQGKENQPQHF
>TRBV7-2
CASSLGMGGGNTEAFF
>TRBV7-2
CASSLQGRKQGEKLFF
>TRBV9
CASSVGGF
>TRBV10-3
CASSLLHHEQYF
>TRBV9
CASSLLMGDGNTIYF
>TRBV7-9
CAPSRGTATQETQYF
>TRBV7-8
CASTGTGLTGELFF
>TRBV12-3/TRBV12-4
CASSYYPGGAYEQYF
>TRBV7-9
CASSQDEGYGNTIYF
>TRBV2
CASSEGLAGEYF
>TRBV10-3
CAFSGTGDSNQPQHF
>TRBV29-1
CSLMPGTGELFF
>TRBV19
CASSWAGNTGELFF
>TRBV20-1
CSARARGDRGSGANVLTF
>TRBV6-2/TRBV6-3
CASSSTRSPVFNQPQHF
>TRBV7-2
CASSLDLTKQYF
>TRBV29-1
CSVESDSGYEQYF
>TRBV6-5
CASSYLAGPNTEAFF
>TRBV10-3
CASSPGVSTDTQYF
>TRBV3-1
CASSQVPVYEQYF
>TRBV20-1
CSAKTGVRNGSPLHF
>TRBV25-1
CASSLNPGGAYEQYF
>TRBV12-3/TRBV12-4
CASSLQGGLQPQHF
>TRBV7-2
CASSLEGPQHF
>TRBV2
CASKGAYHEQYF
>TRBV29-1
CSAVPGRGEKLFF
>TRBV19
CASSGGQSDEKYF
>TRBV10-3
CAISDTYGNQPQHF
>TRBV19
CASSMGPASSYEQYF
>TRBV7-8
CASSQESTANTEAFF
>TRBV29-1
CSVEARVGELFF
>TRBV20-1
CSAREDRDFYGYTF
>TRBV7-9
CASSAGTGFTGELFF
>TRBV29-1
CSVELEFVVTQYF
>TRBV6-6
CASTQRQDVLGELFF
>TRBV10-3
CAISGSEAGGFVYEQYF
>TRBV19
CASRLTGEANQPQHF
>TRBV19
CASSMSIESGANVLTF
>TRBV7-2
CASSRQLNYGYTF